The 21 T cell receptor beta chains below come from one sample, sequenced in a study of T cells in Graves' hyperthyroidism and ophthalmopathy. TCR beta CDR3 regions were amplified from RNA. RT-PCR in the first round (using the HTBI primer set) targeted the TCR CDR3. TCRdb itself ran the multiplex PCR reads through MiXCR, one entry per CDR3 protein. In the table there are 750,000 to 950,000 distinct CDR3 sequences, over 35% of which are singletons. Sequencing was performed on blood. The receptors derive from a man aged 18 to 35 with Graves' hyperthyroidism.

The sample holds a few counts of this clonotype. The CDR3 loop reads CSASENSAGELFF. DNA of the CDR3: TGCAGTGCTAGTGAAAATAGCGCCGGGGAGCTGTTTTTT. V and J are TRBV20-1 and TRBJ2-2; D perhaps matches TRBD2 (5 bases). Trimming left V 3 bases short and J 6 bases short, with 11 bases between. CDR3 size: 13 residues. Germline CDR1 is DFQATT and CDR2 is SNEGSKA (reference sequence).

On this clonotype itself: Possible read error: a much larger clone is one base away. The genes are TRBV14 and TRBJ1-3; D call uncertain. Looked up from germline, CDR1 is SGHDN and CDR2 is FVKESK. The CDR3 consists of 13 residues. V lost 8 bases, J lost 5 bases, and 13 bases lay in between. The DNA for the CDR3 is TGTGCCAGCGGCTGGGGAGGAAGAAACACCATATATTTT. Protein: CASGWGGRNTIYF.

This clonotype appeared many times. The chain couples TRBV9 to TRBJ1-4; tentative D call: TRBD1 (5 bases). The length of the CDR3 is 14 residues. Deletions cut 0 bases from V and 7 bases from J, with 10 bases between. The germline gives CDR1 SGDLS, CDR2 YYNGEE. This chain's CDR3 is CASSVEGKTEKLFF. The CDR3 nucleotides are TGTGCCAGCAGCGTAGAGGGGAAGACTGAAAAACTGTTTTTT.

The rearrangement joins TRBV7-2 to TRBJ2-7; the match to TRBD1 covers 11 bases. The CDR3 spans 16 residues. J was trimmed by 5 bases and V by 6 bases; bases with no gene match: 12. CDR1 is SGHTA and CDR2 is FQGNSA in the germline V gene. CDR3 in amino acids: CASSFFPGQGENEQYF. The DNA for the CDR3 is TGTGCCAGCAGTTTCTTCCCGGGACAGGGGGAAAACGAGCAGTACTTC. Based on the CDR3 plus reference TRBV7-2 and TRBJ2-7, the full variable domain is GAGVSQSPSNKVTEKGKDVELRCDPISGHTALYWYRQSLGQGLEFLIYFQGNSAPDKSGLPSDRFSAERTGGSVSTLTIQRTQQEDSAVYLCASSFFPGQGENEQYFGPGTRLTVT.

Many counts were recorded for this clonotype. J is TRBJ1-1 and V is TRBV29-1; D is unclear. Trimming cost V 7 bases and J 8 bases, with 14 bases left between them. CDR1 is SQVTM and CDR2 is ANQGSEA in the germline V gene. This CDR3 has 11 amino acids. As DNA, the CDR3 is TGCAGCGCTAAGGAAGGACTCGAAGCTTTCTTT. Protein product: CSAKEGLEAFF.

This clonotype showed up just once. The chain couples TRBV25-1 to TRBJ1-2, with D unresolved. From germline, CDR1 is MGHDK and CDR2 SYGVNS. Between the trimmed V and J ends, which lost 8 bases and 7 bases, there was a span of 20 bases. The CDR3 is 14 residues long. This CDR3 reads CASDDRGRFCGYTF. Written as DNA, the CDR3 is TGTGCCAGCGATGACCGGGGTCGGTTCTGTGGCTACACCTTC.

This clonotype was picked up one time. V gene TRBV7-6 combines with J gene TRBJ1-1, with TRBD1 identical over 9 bases. Trimming removed 5 bases from V and 8 bases from J; junction bases left unmatched: 6. The germline CDR1 and CDR2 sequences are SGHVS and FNYEAQ. CDR3 size: 13 residues. The CDR3 here is CASSPEGTGEAFF. In DNA form, the CDR3 reads TGTGCCAGCAGCCCCGAAGGGACAGGGGAAGCTTTCTTT.

Ten or more counts support this clonotype. The chain joins TRBV7-2 to TRBJ2-5; possibly TRBD2 for D (7 bases). CDR3 size: 16 residues. Trimming stripped 5 bases from V and 2 bases from J, with 18 bases between. CDR1 SGHTA and CDR2 FQGNSA come from the germline V gene. The CDR3 DNA is TGTGCCAGCAGCGAGGGGGGGGCAGCCGGACAAGAGACCCAGTACTTC. This encodes CASSEGGAAGQETQYF. Together with reference TRBV7-2 and TRBJ2-5, the CDR3 gives the full variable domain: GAGVSQSPSNKVTEKGKDVELRCDPISGHTALYWYRQSLGQGLEFLIYFQGNSAPDKSGLPSDRFSAERTGGSVSTLTIQRTQQEDSAVYLCASSEGGAAGQETQYFGPGTRLLVL.

This chain links TRBV9 with TRBJ2-5, with unresolved D. Germline assignment: CDR1 SGDLS and CDR2 YYNGEE. Trimming cost V 6 bases and J 5 bases, with 14 bases left between them. This CDR3 region has 13 residues. The CDR3 is CASMVRVGETQYF. CDR3 DNA sequence: TGTGCCAGCATGGTTCGGGTTGGGGAGACCCAGTACTTC. The variable domain in full, completed from reference TRBV9 and TRBJ2-5, reads DSGVTQTPKHLITATGQRVTLRCSPRSGDLSVYWYQQSLDQGLQFLIQYYNGEERAKGNILERFSAQQFPDLHSELNLSSLELGDSALYFCASMVRVGETQYFGPGTRLLVL.

The chain is built from TRBV12-3 or TRBV12-4 and TRBJ2-7; TRBD1 agrees at 9 bases. The CDR3 is made up of 15 amino acids. Trimming cost V 6 bases and J 7 bases; bases outside gene matches: 13. The DNA for the CDR3 is TGTGCCAGCAGCGGCGGGACAGGGAACTTCTGGGAGCAGTACTTC. Residues: CASSGGTGNFWEQYF.

The V and J genes are TRBV29-1 and TRBJ2-2; D is perhaps TRBD2 (5 bases). The CDR3 totals 13 residues. V was pared by 4 bases and J by 1 base, with 7 bases between. Germline V lookup: CDR1 SQVTM, CDR2 ANQGSEA. CDR3: CSVASGNTGELFF. The CDR3, as DNA: TGCAGCGTTGCGAGCGGGAACACCGGGGAGCTGTTTTTT.

Points on this clonotype: Relative to the germline gene, one junction end is altered; a read error may explain this. The J gene is TRBJ2-2, the V gene TRBV7-8, with D tentatively TRBD2 (6 bases). This CDR3 contains 14 residues. Germline assignment: CDR1 SGHVS and CDR2 FQNEAQ. CDR3 nucleotides: TGCGCCAGCAGGGACTGGAAAAACACCGGGGAGCTGTTTTTT. It encodes CASRDWKNTGELFF.

The chain combines TRBV12-3 or TRBV12-4 with TRBJ2-7; D perhaps matches TRBD2 (6 bases). CDR3 length: 16 amino acids. V lost 6 bases, J lost 1 base, and 19 bases lay in between. CDR3 amino acids: CASSSAEGGRSYEQYF. DNA of the CDR3: TGTGCCAGCAGCTCTGCCGAGGGAGGCCGGTCCTACGAGCAGTACTTC.

The rearrangement joins TRBV4-2 to TRBJ2-5; D is ambiguous. The CDR3 is 14 amino acids. Trimming removed 4 bases at V and 4 bases at J, with 13 bases between. Germline V gene lookup returns CDR1 LGHNA and CDR2 YNFKEQ. In nucleotides, the CDR3 is TGTGCCAGCAGCCGAGAGAGGAAGGGAGAGACCCAGTACTTC. Translating gives CASSRERKGETQYF.

The rearrangement uses TRBV9 and TRBJ1-5; the D gene is possibly TRBD1 (6 bases). Germline assignment: CDR1 SGDLS and CDR2 YYNGEE. This CDR3 has 15 residues. V gave up 0 bases and J gave up 11 bases, with 18 bases separating them. This CDR3 reads CASSVEGGGEETQHF. CDR3 coding DNA: TGTGCCAGCAGCGTAGAAGGGGGGGGAGAGGAGACCCAGCATTTT.

The rearrangement joins TRBV7-9 to TRBJ2-2; maybe TRBD1 (5 bases). The CDR3 covers 15 residues. CDR1 is SEHNR and CDR2 is FQNEAQ in the germline V gene (reference sequence). V lost 3 bases to trimming and J lost 5 bases, with 13 bases between them. The chain's CDR3 is CASSLKQGRTGELFF. The CDR3 nucleotides are TGTGCCAGCAGCTTGAAGCAGGGCCGAACCGGGGAGCTGTTTTTT.

This clonotype was seen only a few times. The chain uses TRBV7-3 and TRBJ2-6; 9 bases match TRBD1. The CDR3 runs 17 residues. Losses at the gene ends were 3 bases for V and 1 base for J; bases not matched to a gene: 4. Germline V lookup: CDR1 SGHTA, CDR2 FQGTGA. The CDR3 protein is CASSLKGQGSGANVLTF. The CDR3 nucleotides read TGTGCCAGCAGCTTGAAAGGACAGGGGTCTGGGGCCAACGTCCTGACTTTC. The full variable domain, completed using reference TRBV7-3 and TRBJ2-6, is GAGVSQTPSNKVTEKGKYVELRCDPISGHTALYWYRQSLGQGPEFLIYFQGTGAADDSGLPNDRFFAVRPEGSVSTLKIQRTERGDSAVYLCASSLKGQGSGANVLTFGAGSRLTVL.

The chain links TRBV9 to TRBJ1-1; 7 bases line up with TRBD1. This CDR3 has 16 amino acids. Trimming cost V 5 bases and J 1 base; bases outside gene matches: 11. Per the germline V gene, CDR1 is SGDLS and CDR2 is YYNGEE. The CDR3 DNA follows: TGTGCCAGCAGTTTCCGGGACAGACTTACGAACACTGAAGCTTTCTTT. Protein: CASSFRDRLTNTEAFF.

The J gene is TRBJ1-1, the V gene TRBV20-1, with D hard to call. CDR1 DFQATT and CDR2 SNEGSKA come from the germline V gene (reference sequence). V was pared by 0 bases and J by 6 bases, with 14 bases between. This CDR3 is 14 amino acids long. The CDR3 sequence is CSARDLTVGPEAFF. The CDR3 DNA sequence: TGCAGTGCTAGAGATTTAACCGTCGGCCCTGAAGCTTTCTTT.

The CDR3 DNA reads as TGTGCCAGTAGTATAGGCCCCGGCCAAGGCGACACCGGGGAGCTGTTTTTT. It translates to CASSIGPGQGDTGELFF. The chain couples TRBV19 to TRBJ2-2; D is undetermined. This CDR3 is 17 amino acids long. Germline CDR1 reads LNHDA; CDR2 reads SQIVND (reference sequence). With 1 base removed from V and 3 bases from J, the gap between germline ends came to 15 bases.

This clonotype was picked up a small number of times. The J gene is TRBJ1-1, the V gene TRBV28, with 7 bases fitting TRBD1. J gave up 4 bases and V 4 bases, and 6 bases lay outside the gene matches. The CDR3 has 14 residues. Germline values: CDR1 MDHEN, CDR2 SYDVKM. This CDR3 is CASSWTGRGTEAFF. CDR3 sequence (DNA): TGTGCCAGCAGTTGGACAGGTCGAGGCACTGAAGCTTTCTTT.